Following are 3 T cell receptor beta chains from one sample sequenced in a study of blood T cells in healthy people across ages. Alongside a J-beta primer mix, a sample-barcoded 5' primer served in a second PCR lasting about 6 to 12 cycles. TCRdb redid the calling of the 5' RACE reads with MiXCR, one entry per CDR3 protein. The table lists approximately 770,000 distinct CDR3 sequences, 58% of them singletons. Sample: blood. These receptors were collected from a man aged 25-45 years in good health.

In DNA, the CDR3 is TGTGCCAGCAGCTTAAGCGGGGACAATGAGCAGTTCTTC. Residues: CASSLSGDNEQFF. This chain links TRBV7-9 with TRBJ2-1; 7 bases align to TRBD2. Germline lookup yields CDR1 SEHNR and CDR2 FQNEAQ (reference sequence). V shed 2 bases and J 5 bases; nucleotides not matched to a gene: 0. The CDR3 is made up of 13 amino acids.

CDR3 residues: CASSLVTGGSASNQPQHF. The CDR3 DNA reads TGTGCCAGCAGCTTAGTGACCGGGGGATCGGCGAGCAATCAGCCCCAGCATTTT. The chain couples TRBV7-8 to TRBJ1-5; possible D gene TRBD1, 5 bases. Germline CDR1 is SGHVS and CDR2 is FQNEAQ. The CDR3 runs to 18 residues. V was trimmed by 1 base and J by 1 base, leaving 17 bases between them.

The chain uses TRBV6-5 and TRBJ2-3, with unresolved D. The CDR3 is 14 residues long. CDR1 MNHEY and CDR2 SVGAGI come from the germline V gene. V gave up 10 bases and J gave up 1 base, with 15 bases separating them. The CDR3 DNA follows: TGTGCCATCTCAGTCGGCGATGGCACAGATACGCAGTATTTT. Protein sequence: CAISVGDGTDTQYF.